This T cell receptor beta chain appears in the sequencing data of a study of T cell responses to AZD1222 COVID-19 vaccine. For this clone: The antigen is unknown.

Sequencing was performed with immunoSEQ multiplex PCR; in TCRdb, only in-frame clones are kept and a portion is missing. Of 140,000 to 150,000 clones listed, approximately 92% are singletons. General study findings and limits: Spike regions recognized by vaccine-associated CD4 TCRs spanned the protein, led by 160-218 and 743-854. Only a handful of AZD1222 recipients were seropositive at baseline.

Sequenced material: peripheral blood, taken 28 days after the second AZD1222 dose. The TCR was taken from an adult who received the AZD1222 COVID-19 vaccine.

In DNA, the CDR3 is TGTGCCAGCAGCGTAGCAACTAGCGGGATATACGAGCAGTACTTC. Translating gives CASSVATSGIYEQYF. The J gene is TRBJ2-7, the V gene TRBV9; 10 nucleotides align to TRBD2. Germline V gene data show CDR1 as SGDLS and CDR2 as YYNGEE. The CDR3 consists of 15 residues. V gave up 0 bases and J gave up 4 bases; unmatched junction bases: 4.